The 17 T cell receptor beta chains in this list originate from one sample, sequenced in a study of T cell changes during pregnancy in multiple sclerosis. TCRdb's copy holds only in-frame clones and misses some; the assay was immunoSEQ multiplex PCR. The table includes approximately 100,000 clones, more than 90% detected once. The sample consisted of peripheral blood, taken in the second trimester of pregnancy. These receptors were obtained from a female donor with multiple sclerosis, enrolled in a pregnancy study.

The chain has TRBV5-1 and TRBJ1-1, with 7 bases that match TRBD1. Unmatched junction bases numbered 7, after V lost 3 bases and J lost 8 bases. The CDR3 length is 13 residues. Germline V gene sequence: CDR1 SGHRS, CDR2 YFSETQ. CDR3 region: CASSSRQGTEAFF. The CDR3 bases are TGCGCCAGCAGCTCGCGACAGGGAACGGAAGCTTTCTTT.

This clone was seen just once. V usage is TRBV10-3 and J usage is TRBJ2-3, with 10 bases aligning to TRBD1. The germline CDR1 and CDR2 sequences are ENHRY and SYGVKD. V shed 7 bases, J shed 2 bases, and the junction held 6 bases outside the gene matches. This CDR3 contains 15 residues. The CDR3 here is CAINGDRGFTDTQYF. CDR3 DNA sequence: TGTGCCATCAATGGGGACAGGGGTTTCACAGATACGCAGTATTTT.

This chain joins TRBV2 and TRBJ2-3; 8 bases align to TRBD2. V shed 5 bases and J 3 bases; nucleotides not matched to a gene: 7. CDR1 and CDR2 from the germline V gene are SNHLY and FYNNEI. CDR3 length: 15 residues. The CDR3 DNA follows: TGTGCCAGCAGTTGGGTAGCGGGGTTGACAGATACGCAGTATTTT. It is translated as CASSWVAGLTDTQYF.

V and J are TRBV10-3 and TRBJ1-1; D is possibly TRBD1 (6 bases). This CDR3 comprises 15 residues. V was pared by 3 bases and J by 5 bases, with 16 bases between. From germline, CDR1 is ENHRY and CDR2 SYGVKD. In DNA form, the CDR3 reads TGTGCCATCAGTGACTCCCAGGGGAGGGGGACTGAAGCTTTCTTT. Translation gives CAISDSQGRGTEAFF.

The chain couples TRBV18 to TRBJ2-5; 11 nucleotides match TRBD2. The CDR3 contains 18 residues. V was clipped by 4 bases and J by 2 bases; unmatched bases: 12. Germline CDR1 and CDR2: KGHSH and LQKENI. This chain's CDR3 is CASSLIGPRLAGQETQYF. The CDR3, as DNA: TGTGCCAGCTCACTTATAGGTCCCAGACTAGCGGGACAAGAGACCCAGTACTTC.

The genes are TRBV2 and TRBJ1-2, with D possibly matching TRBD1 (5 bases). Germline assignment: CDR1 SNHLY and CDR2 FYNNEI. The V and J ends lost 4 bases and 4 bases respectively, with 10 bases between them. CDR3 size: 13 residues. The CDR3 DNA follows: TGTGCCAGCAGTGTAGGGCAGGGCTATGGCTACACCTTC. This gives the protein CASSVGQGYGYTF.

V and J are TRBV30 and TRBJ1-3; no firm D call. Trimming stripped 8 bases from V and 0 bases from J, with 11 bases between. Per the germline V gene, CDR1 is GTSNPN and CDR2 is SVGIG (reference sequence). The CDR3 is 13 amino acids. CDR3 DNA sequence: TGTGCCCAAAGTGAGGCCTCTGGAAACACCATATATTTT. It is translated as CAQSEASGNTIYF.

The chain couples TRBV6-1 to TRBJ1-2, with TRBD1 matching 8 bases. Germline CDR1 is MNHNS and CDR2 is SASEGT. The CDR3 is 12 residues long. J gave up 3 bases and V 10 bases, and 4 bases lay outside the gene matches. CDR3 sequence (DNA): TGTGCCATTCAGGGGGCGGACTATGGCTACACCTTC. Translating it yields CAIQGADYGYTF.

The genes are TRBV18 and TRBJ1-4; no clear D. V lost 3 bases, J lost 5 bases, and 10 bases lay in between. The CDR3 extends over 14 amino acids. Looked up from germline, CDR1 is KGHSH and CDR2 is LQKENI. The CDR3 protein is CASSPSQRNEKLFF. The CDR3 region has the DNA TGTGCCAGCTCACCTAGCCAGAGGAATGAAAAACTGTTTTTT.

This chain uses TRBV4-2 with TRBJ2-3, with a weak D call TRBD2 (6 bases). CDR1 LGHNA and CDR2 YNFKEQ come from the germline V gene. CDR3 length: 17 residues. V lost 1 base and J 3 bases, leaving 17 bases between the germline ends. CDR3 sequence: CASSQVTGLPITDTQYF. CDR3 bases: TGTGCCAGCAGCCAAGTAACCGGACTACCTATAACAGATACGCAGTATTTT.

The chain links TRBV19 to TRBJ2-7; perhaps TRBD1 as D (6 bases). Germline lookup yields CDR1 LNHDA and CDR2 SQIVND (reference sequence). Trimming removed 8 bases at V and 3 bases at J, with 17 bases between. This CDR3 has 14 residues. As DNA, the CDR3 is TGTGCCAGTGCCCCCAGGGGATATTTCTACGAGCAGTACTTC. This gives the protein CASAPRGYFYEQYF.

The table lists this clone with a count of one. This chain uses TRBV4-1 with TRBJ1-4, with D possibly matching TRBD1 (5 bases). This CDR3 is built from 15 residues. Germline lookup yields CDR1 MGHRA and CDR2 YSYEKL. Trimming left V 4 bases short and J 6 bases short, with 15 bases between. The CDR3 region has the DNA TGCGCCAGCAGCCCATACAGGAGTCTTGATGAAAAACTGTTTTTT. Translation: CASSPYRSLDEKLFF.

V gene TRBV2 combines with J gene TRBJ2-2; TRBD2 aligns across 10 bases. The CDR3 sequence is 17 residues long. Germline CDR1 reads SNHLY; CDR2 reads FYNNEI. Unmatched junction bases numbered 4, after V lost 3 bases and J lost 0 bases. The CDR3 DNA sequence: TGTGCCAGCAGTGAGTGGACTAGCGGATCGAACACCGGGGAGCTGTTTTTT. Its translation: CASSEWTSGSNTGELFF.

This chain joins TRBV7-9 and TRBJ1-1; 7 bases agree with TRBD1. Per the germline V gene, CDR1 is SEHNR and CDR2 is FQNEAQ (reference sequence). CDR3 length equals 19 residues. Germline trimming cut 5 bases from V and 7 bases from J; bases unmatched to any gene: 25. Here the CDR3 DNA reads TGTGCCAGCAGCCCGCCTGACAGGGCCGGCACCCTCGGGGAGAGTGAAGCTTTCTTT. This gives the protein CASSPPDRAGTLGESEAFF.

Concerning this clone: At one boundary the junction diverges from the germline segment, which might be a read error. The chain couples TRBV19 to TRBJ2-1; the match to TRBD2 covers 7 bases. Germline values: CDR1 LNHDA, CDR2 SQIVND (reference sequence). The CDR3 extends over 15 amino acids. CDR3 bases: TGTGCCAGCAGTAGCGGGTCAAGCTCCTACAATGAGCAGTTCTTC. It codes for CASSSGSSSYNEQFF.

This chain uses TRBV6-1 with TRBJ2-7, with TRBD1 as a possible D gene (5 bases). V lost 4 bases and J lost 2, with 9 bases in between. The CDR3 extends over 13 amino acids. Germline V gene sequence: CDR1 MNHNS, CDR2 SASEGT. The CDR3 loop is CASSVTGPYEQYF. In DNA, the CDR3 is TGTGCCAGCAGTGTTACAGGCCCCTACGAGCAGTACTTC.

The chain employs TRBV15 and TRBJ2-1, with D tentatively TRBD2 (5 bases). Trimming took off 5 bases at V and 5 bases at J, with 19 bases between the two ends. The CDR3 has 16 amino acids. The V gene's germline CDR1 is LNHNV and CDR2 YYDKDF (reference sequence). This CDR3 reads CATSPAGPPGNNEQFF. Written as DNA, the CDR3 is TGTGCCACCAGCCCCGCGGGTCCCCCGGGGAACAATGAGCAGTTCTTC.